This record looks at one TCR beta chain sequence and its context. Its recognized antigen is unknown. Per-nucleotide qualities are absent, and no much larger clonotype sits a single base away. These data come from a study of regulatory T cells in long-lasting Graves disease listed by TCRdb under 2021. About the full investigation: To count as having persistent Graves' disease, a patient had to have received antithyroid drug treatment for over 5 years with TSH receptor autoantibodies remaining persistently positive. In the clinical cohort, patients with persistent Graves' disease had used antithyroid drugs for an average of roughly ten years. The study was conducted in China and was registered as a clinical trial. Patients with persistent Graves' disease were compared with patients with newly diagnosed Graves' disease using TCR sequencing and RNA sequencing of peripheral blood. A total of about 35 samples underwent TCR sequencing, from some 13 patients with persistent Graves' disease and roughly 20 patients with newly diagnosed Graves' disease.

Trimmed from V: 4 bases; trimmed from J: 3 bases; junction bases lacking a gene match: 6. Via the germline V gene (reference sequence), CDR1 is SEHNR and CDR2 FQNEAQ. The CDR3 has 15 amino acids, counting the end cysteine and phenylalanine. Only CDR3 DNA is held: 45 bases, read in frame from base 1. Library preparation was by multiplex PCR. Sequencing was carried out with an Illumina HiSeq 4000. CDR3 regions were amplified by Arm-PCR with iRepertoire HTBI primers to construct TCR beta libraries. Before sequencing, the PCR products went through gel purification. In the original analysis: Across samples, roughly 60 TRBV and roughly 13 TRBJ segments were identified and used for gene usage analysis of CDR3 amino acid clonotypes. COPE and FqMerger were used to merge the filtered high-quality paired reads into contigs. Contigs were aligned with BLAST to IMGT TRBV, TRBD and TRBJ reference genes, and CDR3 was defined per IMGT. Any clonotype with a frequency above 0.1% was counted as a highly expanded clone. Shannon entropy was used to measure repertoire diversity, and the Gini coefficient was used to measure V-J evenness. A clonotype found in more than one individual was treated as public. The public reads were quality trimmed at Q25 with fastp and then assembled into clones with MiXCR by TCRdb, keeping productive beta chains. Rows with one shared CDR3 protein collapse into an entry with the most common genes and DNA. In this record, the V and J calls reflect TCRdb's handling and not the investigators' own analysis. Across this sample there are about 470,000 distinct CDR3 sequences, with around 20% seen only once. Of the sample, 7.8% falls within the top ten clones.

The intended sense of this specimen's time point label: persistent/refractory GD, antithyroid drugs over 5 years with positive TRAb. RNA was extracted from PBMCs in TRIzol for both TCR sequencing and RNA sequencing. Graves' disease was diagnosed according to American Thyroid Association guidelines. Recruitment of patients was carried out at an endocrinology department in Xi'an, China. Each patient gave approximately 9 milliliters of peripheral blood, collected in an EDTA anticoagulant tube. Ficoll Paque Plus density gradient separation was used to isolate PBMCs, and no further T cell sorting was performed. An Agilent 2100 Bioanalyzer and agarose gel were used to assess RNA quality, and a NanoDrop 2000 was used to measure RNA concentration. The full study reports these points: The authors acknowledged the small sample size as a limitation that may reduce accuracy. Only peripheral blood was studied, because thyroid tissue, the primary lesion, was inaccessible. Sequencing and analysis were limited to the TCR beta chain. Patients with persistent disease shared more public clonotypes (around 3,000) than newly diagnosed patients did (more than 900). Lower TCR Shannon entropy and fewer highly expanded clones were observed in persistent Graves' disease patients than in newly diagnosed patients, which suggested clonal expansion. Persistent disease showed preferential use of TRBV28, TRBJ1-2 and TRBJ2-5, whereas newly diagnosed disease favored TRBV20-1 and TRBJ2-1.

The chain couples TRBV7-9 to TRBJ2-7, with 10 junctional bases fitting TRBD1. The TCR originated in a female donor with Graves disease. The material sequenced was peripheral blood mononuclear cells (PBMCs), taken when the disease was refractory, from a patient treated with antithyroid drugs. The sequenced DNA is TGTGCCAGCAGCTCGGCCGGGACAGGGGTCTACGAGCAGTACTTC. Translated, this gives CASSSAGTGVYEQYF.